This passage covers 27 T cell receptor beta chains from one sample sequenced in a study of OX40 agonist ivuxolimab in advanced cancers. Sequenced by immunoSEQ multiplex PCR; TCRdb stores in-frame clones only, minus some. In the table there are 15,000 to 25,000 clones, roughly nine tenths of which are singletons. Sequenced material: CD4+ or CD8+ T cells sorted from blood, taken in a trial of the OX40 agonist ivuxolimab. The receptors were sampled from an adult with an advanced solid tumor such as melanoma, head and neck, liver or kidney cancer.

The table lists this clone with a few counts. The sample has other DNA sequences that encode this CDR3 too. The chain has TRBV6-5 and TRBJ2-7; D is ambiguous. The CDR3 contains 11 residues. Germline V gene lookup returns CDR1 MNHEY and CDR2 SVGAGI. Trimming removed 0 bases from V and 7 bases from J, with 4 bases in between. The CDR3 region is CASSYSGEQYF. The CDR3 DNA reads TGTGCCAGCAGTTACTCGGGGGAGCAGTACTTC.

CDR3 nucleotides: TGTGCCAGCAGACCCACGCCAGGGACTAATGAAAAACTGTTTTTT. As protein: CASRPTPGTNEKLFF. The V gene is TRBV28, the J gene TRBJ1-4, with D possibly matching TRBD1 (5 bases). CDR1 MDHEN and CDR2 SYDVKM come from the germline V gene. This CDR3 is 15 amino acids long. V was shortened by 6 bases and J by 2 bases, with 13 bases between the two germline ends.

The chain recombines TRBV6-1 with TRBJ2-7, with D uncertain. Trimming took 0 bases from V and 4 from J, leaving 13 bases between them. This CDR3 comprises 15 residues. From germline, CDR1 is MNHNS and CDR2 SASEGT. Here the CDR3 DNA reads TGTGCCAGCAGTGAAGCGCAACGGTTGGGGTACGAGCAGTACTTC. Protein product: CASSEAQRLGYEQYF.

The chain couples TRBV14 to TRBJ2-7, with TRBD2 matching 8 bases. Germline CDR1 is SGHDN and CDR2 is FVKESK. The V gene end was trimmed by 3 bases and the J gene end by 4 bases; junction bases not matched to a gene: 8. This CDR3 comprises 15 residues. CDR3 sequence (DNA): TGTGCCAGCAGCCACCCTAGCGGGCCCTCATACGAGCAGTACTTC. Protein product: CASSHPSGPSYEQYF.

The chain is built from TRBV9 and TRBJ1-5; possibly TRBD1 for D (5 bases). From germline, CDR1 is SGDLS and CDR2 YYNGEE. Between the trimmed V and J ends, which lost 2 bases and 0 bases, there was a span of 9 bases. The CDR3 contains 15 residues. DNA for the CDR3: TGTGCCAGCAGCGTTGACAGCTTTAGCAATCAGCCCCAGCATTTT. Protein product: CASSVDSFSNQPQHF.

The chain recombines TRBV27 with TRBJ2-3; D not certain. The CDR3 is made up of 13 amino acids. The V end was cut by 3 bases, the J end by 1 base, with 5 bases between. CDR1 and CDR2 from the germline V gene are MNHEY and SMNVEV (reference sequence). CDR3 in amino acids: CASSFQGTDTQYF. In nucleotides, the CDR3 is TGTGCCAGCAGTTTCCAGGGCACAGATACGCAGTATTTT.

This sequence joins TRBV7-2 and TRBJ2-7; D may be TRBD1 (6 bases). Germline loops: CDR1 SGHTA, CDR2 FQGNSA. This CDR3 is built from 13 residues. Trimming stripped 1 base from V and 6 bases from J, with 10 bases between. The CDR3 nucleotides are TGTGCCAGCAGCTTAGGGGTAGGGGGCGAGCAGTACTTC. Amino acids: CASSLGVGGEQYF. Together with reference TRBV7-2 and TRBJ2-7, the CDR3 gives the full variable domain: GAGVSQSPSNKVTEKGKDVELRCDPISGHTALYWYRQSLGQGLEFLIYFQGNSAPDKSGLPSDRFSAERTGGSVSTLTIQRTQQEDSAVYLCASSLGVGGEQYFGPGTRLTVT.

The CDR3 protein is CASRTKGGLVVYF. The CDR3 DNA reads as TGTGCCAGCAGAACCAAAGGGGGTTTGGTCGTGTACTTC. V is TRBV6-5 and J is TRBJ2-5; possible D gene TRBD1, 6 bases. Germline values: CDR1 MNHEY, CDR2 SVGAGI. Trimming took 6 bases from V and 13 from J, leaving 21 bases between them. CDR3 length equals 13 residues.

The chain combines TRBV6-6 with TRBJ2-1; 8 bases are shared with TRBD2. The V segment lost 7 bases and the J segment 9 bases; nucleotides outside the gene matches: 11. Per germline, CDR1 MNHNY and CDR2 SVGAGI (reference sequence). CDR3 length: 14 amino acids. The DNA for the CDR3 is TGTGCCAGCACCCGCGGGGGGTTTCTAGGTGAGCAGTTCTTC. It yields the protein CASTRGGFLGEQFF.

The V and J genes are TRBV27 and TRBJ1-5; 9 nucleotides match TRBD1. In germline, CDR1 is MNHEY, CDR2 SMNVEV (reference sequence). Unmatched junction bases numbered 7, after V lost 5 bases and J lost 5 bases. This CDR3 spans 15 amino acids. The CDR3 region has the DNA TGTGCCAGCAGTATGACACAGGGGGCATATCAGCCCCAGCATTTT. Translating it yields CASSMTQGAYQPQHF.

This chain links TRBV6-5 with TRBJ2-7; D might be TRBD1 (5 bases). V lost 0 bases, J lost 2 bases, and 8 bases lay in between. CDR3 size: 14 residues. Germline lookup yields CDR1 MNHEY and CDR2 SVGAGI. In DNA form, the CDR3 reads TGTGCCAGCAGTTACTCGACAGCCACCTACGAGCAGTACTTC. Encoded protein: CASSYSTATYEQYF.

The genes are TRBV25-1 and TRBJ1-4, with D perhaps TRBD1 (5 bases). CDR1 is MGHDK, CDR2 SYGVNS, per germline. This CDR3 has 15 amino acids. V was trimmed by 1 base and J by 6 bases, leaving 12 bases between them. CDR3 in amino acids: CASSEFRGRDEKLFF. In DNA, the CDR3 is TGTGCCAGCAGTGAATTCCGGGGACGGGATGAAAAACTGTTTTTT.

A single count supports this clone. The chain has TRBV13 and TRBJ1-1; D is uncertain. V lost 4 bases and J 6 bases, leaving 18 bases between the germline ends. This CDR3 is 15 amino acids long. The V gene's germline CDR1 is PRHDT and CDR2 FYEKMQ (reference sequence). In nucleotides, the CDR3 is TGTGCCAGCAGCTCAGAGGGTTCGGGGAGGGCTGAAGCTTTCTTT. Encoded protein: CASSSEGSGRAEAFF.

The rearrangement links TRBV27 to TRBJ2-1; D tentatively reads TRBD1 or TRBD2 (6 bases each). This CDR3 spans 15 amino acids. Germline V CDR1 and CDR2: MNHEY, SMNVEV (reference sequence). The V and J ends lost 3 bases and 8 bases respectively, with 17 bases between them. The CDR3 DNA reads as TGTGCCAGCAGTTTTCCGGGGGCGGCTGCCGATGAGCAGTTCTTC. It translates to CASSFPGAAADEQFF.

This chain connects TRBV30 to TRBJ1-5; the D gene is possibly TRBD1 (5 bases). Trimming pared 4 bases from V and 7 bases from J, leaving 14 bases between. The germline CDR1 and CDR2 sequences are GTSNPN and SVGIG (reference sequence). The CDR3 runs 13 residues. The CDR3 nucleotides are TGTGCCTGGAATCTGGGGGTCAGCCAGCCCCAGCATTTT. The encoded protein is CAWNLGVSQPQHF. Complete variable domain (other parts from reference TRBV30 and TRBJ1-5): SQTIHQWPATLVQPVGSPLSLECTVEGTSNPNLYWYRQAAGRGLQLLFYSVGIGQISSEVPQNLSASRPQDRQFILSSKKLLLSDSGFYLCAWNLGVSQPQHFGDGTRLSIL.

The J gene is TRBJ2-4, the V gene TRBV6-1; TRBD2 agrees at 8 bases. Germline lookup yields CDR1 MNHNS and CDR2 SASEGT. The CDR3 has 15 residues. Losses at the gene ends were 8 bases for V and 0 bases for J; bases not matched to a gene: 6. As DNA, the CDR3 is TGTGCCAGCTCAGCGGGAGTGGGAGCCAAAAACATTCAGTACTTC. This sequence encodes CASSAGVGAKNIQYF.

J is TRBJ2-1 and V is TRBV2; TRBD2 is a possible D gene (5 bases). CDR3 length: 14 amino acids. Germline V gene lookup returns CDR1 SNHLY and CDR2 FYNNEI. Trimming took 8 bases from V and 9 from J, leaving 20 bases between them. The CDR3 coding sequence is TGTGCCAGCGCCGGGGTGGACCGCCGAGTTGAGCAGTTCTTC. Its protein product is CASAGVDRRVEQFF. Full variable domain (rest looked up from reference TRBV2 and TRBJ2-1): EPEVTQTPSHQVTQMGQEVILRCVPISNHLYFYWYRQILGQKVEFLVSFYNNEISEKSEIFDDQFSVERPDGSNFTLKIRSTKLEDSAMYFCASAGVDRRVEQFFGPGTRLTVL.

The rearrangement uses TRBV19 and TRBJ2-6, with TRBD1 matching 9 bases. V shed 7 bases, J shed 0 bases, and the junction held 10 bases outside the gene matches. The CDR3 contains 18 residues. Germline V gene sequence: CDR1 LNHDA, CDR2 SQIVND (reference sequence). The CDR3 reads CASNPRTGQGSGANVLTF. CDR3 bases: TGTGCCAGTAACCCTCGGACGGGACAGGGCTCTGGGGCCAACGTCCTGACTTTC.

This rearrangement joins TRBV6-1 to TRBJ2-3; D remains unclear. The ends were cut back, 4 bases at V and 0 bases at J, with 5 bases in the middle. The germline V gene encodes CDR1 MNHNS and CDR2 SASEGT. The CDR3 is made up of 13 amino acids. The chain's CDR3 is CASSGVSTDTQYF. The CDR3 region has the DNA TGTGCCAGCAGTGGGGTTAGCACAGATACGCAGTATTTT.

The gene calls are TRBV28 and TRBJ1-2, with D unresolved. Germline CDR1 is MDHEN and CDR2 is SYDVKM. The V gene lost 3 bases and the J gene lost 5 bases, with 10 bases spanning the gap. The CDR3 loop spans 13 amino acids. The CDR3 nucleotides are TGTGCCAGCAGTTTGAGCGCAGGATATGGCTACACCTTC. Residues: CASSLSAGYGYTF.

In regard to this clone: This same CDR3 is encoded by further DNA sequences in the sample. The rearrangement joins TRBV5-4 to TRBJ1-1, with TRBD1 as a possible D gene (6 bases). There are 12 residues in the CDR3. Trimming took off 10 bases at V and 4 bases at J, with 14 bases between the two ends. Germline loops: CDR1 SGHNT, CDR2 YYREEE (reference sequence). CDR3 nucleotide sequence: TGTGCCGGGGGCGGGGGGGGCACTGAAGCTTTCTTT. It specifies CAGGGGGTEAFF.

The chain links TRBV28 to TRBJ2-1; 8 bases line up with TRBD1. V shed 11 bases, J shed 5 bases, and the junction held 11 bases outside the gene matches. The germline CDR1 and CDR2 sequences are MDHEN and SYDVKM. The CDR3 length is 14 residues. The CDR3 sequence: CAANRQGSDNEQFF. CDR3 DNA: TGTGCCGCGAATCGACAGGGGTCGGACAATGAGCAGTTCTTC.

In DNA form, the CDR3 reads TGTGCCACCAGCTTAAAAGGACTTTTCACCGGGGAGCTGTTTTTT. Amino acids: CATSLKGLFTGELFF. V is TRBV15 and J is TRBJ2-2; D may be TRBD2 (5 bases). The germline V and J ends were trimmed by 5 bases and 4 bases, with 14 bases remaining between them. There are 15 residues in the CDR3. The germline CDR1 and CDR2 sequences are LNHNV and YYDKDF (reference sequence).

V usage is TRBV7-3 and J usage is TRBJ1-1, with D perhaps TRBD1 (5 bases). CDR1 is SGHTA, CDR2 FQGTGA, per germline. The V gene lost 1 base and the J gene lost 0 bases, with 9 bases spanning the gap. The CDR3 has 15 residues. CDR3 in amino acids: CASSLIRGMNTEAFF. The CDR3 bases are TGTGCCAGCAGCTTAATCCGGGGCATGAACACTGAAGCTTTCTTT.

The rearrangement uses TRBV5-6 and TRBJ2-4; 7 bases are a match to TRBD1. Germline CDR1 SGHDT, CDR2 YYEEEE. CDR3 length: 15 amino acids. Trimming at V came to 4 bases and at J to 2 bases, leaving 6 bases not matched to a gene. The CDR3 loop is CASSRIRGSKNIQYF. The CDR3 coding sequence is TGTGCCAGCAGCCGAATCAGGGGGTCCAAAAACATTCAGTACTTC.

This sequence joins TRBV10-1 and TRBJ2-1; D is perhaps TRBD1 (6 bases). Trimming left V 5 bases short and J 8 bases short, with 10 bases between. Germline V gives CDR1 WNHNN, CDR2 SYGVQD (reference sequence). CDR3 size: 12 residues. CDR3 DNA sequence: TGCGCCAGCAGTCACAGGGACGATGAGCAGTTCTTC. This sequence encodes CASSHRDDEQFF.

The genes are TRBV9 and TRBJ2-2, with 8 nucleotides matching TRBD1. Per the germline V gene, CDR1 is SGDLS and CDR2 is YYNGEE. The CDR3 length is 15 residues. J lost 7 bases, V lost 3 bases, and 8 bases had no gene match. In nucleotides, the CDR3 is TGTGCCAGCAGCGGTACAGGGGGACGTGTCGGGGAGCTGTTTTTT. This gives the protein CASSGTGGRVGELFF.